This T cell receptor beta chain is drawn from a study of T cells in Graves' hyperthyroidism and ophthalmopathy. Study details: Peripheral blood draws took place at initial diagnosis, ahead of any treatment.

The source material, RNA transcripts, was used to amplify TCR beta CDR3 regions. An initial round of RT-PCR targeting the TCR CDR3 relied on the HTBI primer set. Each CDR3 protein gets one entry after TCRdb re-called the multiplex PCR reads with MiXCR. The repertoire holds 450,000 to 650,000 distinct CDR3 sequences, with 12% to 15% as singletons. Patients affected by ophthalmopathy presented a Clinical Activity Score of at least 3, a NOSPECS grade of at least 4, and disease duration below 3 months. Each diagnosis drew on symptoms, thyroxine, TRAb, thyroid ultrasound and orbital computed tomography findings. This clonotype was seen repeatedly, ten times or more. Its antigen is undetermined. Overall study results and limits: Also found in blood were most expanded thyroid clonotypes above 0.001.

The sample taken for sequencing was blood. The origin of this receptor is a woman under 30 with Graves' ophthalmopathy.

This CDR3 reads CASRTGLGNNEQFF. The CDR3 nucleotides are TGCGCCAGCAGGACGGGACTAGGGAACAATGAGCAGTTCTTC. The V call is TRBV5-1, the J call TRBJ2-1; 8 bases are shared with TRBD2. The germline V gene encodes CDR1 SGHRS and CDR2 YFSETQ. The CDR3 runs to 14 residues. V dropped 5 bases and J dropped 5; count of bases not matched to a gene: 6.